The 5 T cell receptor beta chains below come from one sample, sequenced in a study of a mutant IDH1 vaccine in newly diagnosed glioma. Time point specified: week 23, last vaccination. The content of each vaccine dose was 300 ug of mutant IDH1 20-mer peptide, and topical imiquimod accompanied it. Data came from immunoSEQ multiplex PCR; TCRdb stores just in-frame clones and leaves some out. The sample yields roughly 29,000 clones, 65% to 85% seen once. Antigens of these TCRs are unknown. Sequences were derived from PBMCs, sampled from a glioma patient whose treatment included an IDH1 peptide vaccine. The receptors come from a woman aged 18-30 years with glioma.

The rearrangement uses TRBV19 and TRBJ1-5; unclear D gene. Germline-derived CDR1 and CDR2 are LNHDA and SQIVND (reference sequence). The CDR3 is 13 residues long. V was cut by 2 bases and J by 7 bases, with 9 bases left in between. CDR3: CASSIKGGQPQHF. As DNA, the CDR3 is TGTGCCAGTAGTATAAAGGGCGGCCAGCCCCAGCATTTT.

The rearrangement links TRBV28 to TRBJ1-2, with D possibly matching TRBD1 (5 bases). CDR3 size: 13 residues. Germline assignment: CDR1 MDHEN and CDR2 SYDVKM. V was shortened by 0 bases and J by 6 bases, with 8 bases between the two germline ends. The CDR3: CASSLWAGNGYTF. The DNA of the CDR3 is TGTGCCAGCAGTTTATGGGCAGGGAATGGCTACACCTTC.

This clone was seen only a few times. The V gene is TRBV18, the J gene TRBJ1-4; possible D gene TRBD1, 5 bases. Per the germline V gene, CDR1 is KGHSH and CDR2 is LQKENI. There are 13 residues in the CDR3. V lost 1 base and J lost 8, with 8 bases in between. CDR3 region: CASSPRRGEKLFF. CDR3 sequence (DNA): TGTGCCAGCTCACCACGGAGGGGCGAAAAACTGTTTTTT.

The chain employs TRBV27 and TRBJ1-2; D is possibly TRBD1 (6 bases). Germline V lookup: CDR1 MNHEY, CDR2 SMNVEV (reference sequence). V was pared by 3 bases and J by 6 bases, with 8 bases between. The CDR3 covers 12 residues. The CDR3 loop is CASSFGGHGYTF. CDR3 bases: TGTGCCAGCAGTTTCGGGGGGCATGGCTACACCTTC.

The rearrangement joins TRBV19 to TRBJ2-7; weak D call: TRBD1 (7 bases). The germline V and J ends were trimmed by 6 bases and 0 bases, with 12 bases remaining between them. This CDR3 comprises 14 residues. Germline V gene sequence: CDR1 LNHDA, CDR2 SQIVND (reference sequence). The CDR3 DNA is TGTGCCAGTAGCAGGGGGGCTAGCTCCTACGAGCAGTACTTC. Its protein product is CASSRGASSYEQYF.